What follows describes a single TCR beta chain. This sample stems from a study of blood T cell repertoires in COVID-19. Overall study: The study drew acute and convalescent COVID-19 samples from the United States, Italy and Spain.

Two consecutive negative NP/OP PCR tests, clearance, or resolved symptoms defined Cohort 3 recovery. The CDR3 length is 16 residues. Trimming took 2 bases from V and 2 from J, leaving 15 bases between them. In germline, CDR1 is PRHDT, CDR2 FYEKMQ (reference sequence). As originally analysed: Reference gene primers were amplified, and this amplification served to estimate nucleated cell counts. Sequencing was performed with immunoSEQ multiplex PCR; in TCRdb, only in-frame clones are kept and a portion is missing. From that table come the V and J calls and clone size; the DNA was used to work out D and trimming. Of fewer than 450,000 clones in the sample, roughly 91% are singletons; the top ten hold more than 0.95%.

Sequenced: PBMCs or T cells enriched from blood (not recorded which). This TCR came from a woman between 18 and 29 years old who had recovered from COVID-19. The chain links TRBV13 to TRBJ1-2, with D hard to call. This CDR3 reads CASSLRPQVLNYGYTF. CDR3 coding DNA: TGTGCCAGCAGCTTACGACCCCAGGTCCTCAACTATGGCTACACCTTC.